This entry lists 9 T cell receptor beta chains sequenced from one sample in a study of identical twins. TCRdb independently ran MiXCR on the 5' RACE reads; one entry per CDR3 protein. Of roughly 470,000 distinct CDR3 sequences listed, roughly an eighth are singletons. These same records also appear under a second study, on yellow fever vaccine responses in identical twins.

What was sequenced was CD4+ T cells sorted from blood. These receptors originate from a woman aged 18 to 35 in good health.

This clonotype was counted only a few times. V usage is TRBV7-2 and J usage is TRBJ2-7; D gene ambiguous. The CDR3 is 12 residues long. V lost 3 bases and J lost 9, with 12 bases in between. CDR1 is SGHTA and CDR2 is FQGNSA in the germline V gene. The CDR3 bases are TGTGCCAGCAGCTTTGGGCCAGAGTCGCAGTACTTC. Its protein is CASSFGPESQYF.

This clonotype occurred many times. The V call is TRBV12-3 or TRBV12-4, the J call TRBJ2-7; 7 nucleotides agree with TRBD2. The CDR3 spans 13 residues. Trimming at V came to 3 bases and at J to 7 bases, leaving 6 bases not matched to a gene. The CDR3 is CASSFWEGREQYF. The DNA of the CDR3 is TGTGCCAGCAGTTTCTGGGAGGGGAGGGAGCAGTACTTC.

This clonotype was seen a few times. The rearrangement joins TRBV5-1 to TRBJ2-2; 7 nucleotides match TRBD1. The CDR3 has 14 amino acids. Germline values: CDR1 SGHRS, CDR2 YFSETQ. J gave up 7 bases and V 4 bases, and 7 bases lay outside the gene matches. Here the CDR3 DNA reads TGCGCCAGCAGCAGAACAGGGGACGGCGGGGAGCTGTTTTTT. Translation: CASSRTGDGGELFF.

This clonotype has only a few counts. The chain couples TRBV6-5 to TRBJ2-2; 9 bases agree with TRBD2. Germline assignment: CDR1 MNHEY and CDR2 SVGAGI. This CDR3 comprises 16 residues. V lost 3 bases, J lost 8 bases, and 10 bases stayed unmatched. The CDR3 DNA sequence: TGTGCCAGCAGTTATTCCGGGACTAGCCCTTTTGGGGAGCTGTTTTTT. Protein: CASSYSGTSPFGELFF.

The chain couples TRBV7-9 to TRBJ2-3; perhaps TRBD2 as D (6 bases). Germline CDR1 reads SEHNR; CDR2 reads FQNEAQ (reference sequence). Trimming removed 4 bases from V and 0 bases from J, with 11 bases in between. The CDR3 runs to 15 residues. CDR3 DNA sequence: TGTGCCAGCAGCTCGACTAGTACTAGCACAGATACGCAGTATTTT. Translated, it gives CASSSTSTSTDTQYF.

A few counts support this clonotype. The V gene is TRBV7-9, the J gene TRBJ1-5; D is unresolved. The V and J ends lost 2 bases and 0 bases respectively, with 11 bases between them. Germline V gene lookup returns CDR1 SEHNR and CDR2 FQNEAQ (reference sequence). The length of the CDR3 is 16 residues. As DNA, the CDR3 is TGTGCCAGCAGCTTACAATCCGGTAATAGCAATCAGCCCCAGCATTTT. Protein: CASSLQSGNSNQPQHF.

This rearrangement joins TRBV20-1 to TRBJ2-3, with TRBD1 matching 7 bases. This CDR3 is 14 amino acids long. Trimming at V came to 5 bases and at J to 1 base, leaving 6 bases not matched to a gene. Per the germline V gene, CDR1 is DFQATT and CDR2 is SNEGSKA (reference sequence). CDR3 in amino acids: CSADRVEGTDTQYF. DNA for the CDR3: TGCAGTGCTGACAGGGTGGAAGGCACAGATACGCAGTATTTT.

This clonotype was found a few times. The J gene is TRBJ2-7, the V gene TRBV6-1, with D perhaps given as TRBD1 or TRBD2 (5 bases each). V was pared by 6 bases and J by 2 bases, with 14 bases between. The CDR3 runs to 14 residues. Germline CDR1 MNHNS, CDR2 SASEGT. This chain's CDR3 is CASRRDGQAYEQYF. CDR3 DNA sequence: TGTGCCAGCAGACGGGACGGTCAAGCCTACGAGCAGTACTTC.

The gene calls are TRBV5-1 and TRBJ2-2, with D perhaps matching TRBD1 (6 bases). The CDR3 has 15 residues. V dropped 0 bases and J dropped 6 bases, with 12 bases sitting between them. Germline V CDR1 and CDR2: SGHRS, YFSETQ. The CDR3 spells CASSLGAGTPGELFF. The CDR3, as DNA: TGCGCCAGCAGCTTGGGGGCCGGGACACCCGGGGAGCTGTTTTTT.